The next 6 T cell receptor beta chains were all read from a single sample in a study of T cell repertoires in cytomegalovirus infection (dated by TCRdb to 2018 to 2020). The instrument given in TCRdb is Illumina HiSeq 1500. TCRdb applied fastp at Q25 and MiXCR to the public reads, then kept only in-frame beta chains. CDR3 protein duplicates are merged, each entry listing the most common genes and DNA. This sample comprises some 280,000 distinct CDR3 sequences, roughly 15% of them detected only once. The top ten constitute around 8.7% of the sample. The sequencing input was PBMCs. The source of these receptors is a human donor in good health (CMV status not recorded). Some clones in this sample may be carry-over from other donors' samples.

This clonotype was counted at least ten times. The chain has TRBV7-2 and TRBJ2-4, with a possible D match to TRBD2 (7 bases). The V gene lost 4 bases and the J gene lost 5 bases, with 12 bases spanning the gap. The CDR3 covers 14 residues. Germline V CDR1 and CDR2: SGHTA, FQGNSA. The CDR3, as DNA: TGTGCCAGCAGCTCCGCGGGGGCCCAAAACATTCAGTACTTC. This translates into CASSSAGAQNIQYF.

This clonotype turned up a few times. The chain recombines TRBV20-1 with TRBJ2-7; D unresolved. CDR1 DFQATT and CDR2 SNEGSKA come from the germline V gene (reference sequence). V lost 4 bases and J lost 3, with 10 bases in between. This CDR3 is built from 12 residues. This chain's CDR3 is CSAIRRNYEQYF. The CDR3 DNA sequence: TGCAGTGCTATCCGCAGAAACTACGAGCAGTACTTC.

The chain is built from TRBV6-2 or TRBV6-3 and TRBJ2-7; 7 bases map to TRBD1. Germline lookup yields CDR1 MNHEY and CDR2 SVGEGT. The CDR3 length is 14 residues. Trimming at V came to 5 bases and at J to 0 bases, leaving 4 bases not matched to a gene. The CDR3 is CASSKTGNSYEQYF. CDR3 coding DNA: TGTGCCAGCAGTAAGACAGGGAACTCCTACGAGCAGTACTTC.

This clonotype was detected only a few times. This chain's CDR3 is CASSGTWGNEQFF. The CDR3 nucleotides read TGTGCCAGCAGTGGGACCTGGGGGAATGAGCAGTTCTTC. The chain recombines TRBV28 with TRBJ2-1, with D tentatively TRBD1 or TRBD2 (5 bases each). The germline V gene encodes CDR1 MDHEN and CDR2 SYDVKM. V lost 5 bases, J lost 7 bases, and 12 bases lay in between. The length of the CDR3 is 13 residues.

The genes are TRBV20-1 and TRBJ2-3; 9 nucleotides align to TRBD2. CDR1 is DFQATT, CDR2 SNEGSKA, per germline (reference sequence). V was pared by 5 bases and J by 4 bases, with 10 bases of the junction left unmatched. CDR3 length equals 15 residues. DNA for the CDR3: TGCAGTGCTCCGACCGGGCTAGCGGGGTCAGATACGCAGTATTTT. This codes for CSAPTGLAGSDTQYF.

The chain has TRBV27 and TRBJ2-1, with 7 bases matching TRBD2. Losses at the gene ends were 5 bases for V and 5 bases for J; bases not matched to a gene: 9. Per the germline V gene, CDR1 is MNHEY and CDR2 is SMNVEV (reference sequence). The CDR3 runs 15 residues. The CDR3 DNA follows: TGTGCCAGCAGTCCCGCGGGGGTACCCAACAATGAGCAGTTCTTC. Protein: CASSPAGVPNNEQFF.